The 14 T cell receptor beta chains given below trace back to one sample, sequenced in a study of OX40 agonist ivuxolimab in advanced cancers. TCRdb keeps only in-frame clones here, not all; method: immunoSEQ multiplex PCR. This sample has more than 80,000 clones, with about 83% found just once. Sequences were derived from CD4+ or CD8+ T cells sorted from blood, sampled in a trial of the OX40 agonist ivuxolimab. The receptors were sampled from an adult with an advanced solid tumor such as melanoma, head and neck, liver or kidney cancer.

V gene TRBV11-2 combines with J gene TRBJ2-6; unclear D gene. Germline V gene lookup returns CDR1 SGHAT and CDR2 FQNNGV. The CDR3 has 14 residues. V dropped 9 bases and J dropped 0 bases, with 9 bases sitting between them. The CDR3 DNA sequence: TGTGCCAGTCTCTGGGGCTCTGGGGCCAACGTCCTGACTTTC. Protein product: CASLWGSGANVLTF.

CDR3 amino acids: CASSPSAGELFF. CDR3 nucleotides: TGTGCCAGCAGTCCCTCCGCCGGGGAGCTGTTTTTT. This chain links TRBV25-1 with TRBJ2-2; D not certain. Germline V lookup: CDR1 MGHDK, CDR2 SYGVNS. V was cut by 5 bases and J by 6 bases, with 7 bases left in between. This CDR3 spans 12 amino acids. The complete variable domain, with remaining parts taken from reference TRBV25-1 and TRBJ2-2, reads EADIYQTPRYLVIGTGKKITLECSQTMGHDKMYWYQQDPGMELHLIHYSYGVNSTEKGDLSSESTVSRIRTEHFPLTLESARPSHTSQYLCASSPSAGELFFGEGSRLTVL.

V and J are TRBV5-5 and TRBJ2-5, with D maybe TRBD1 (6 bases). The CDR3 totals 13 residues. V lost 2 bases and J lost 4, with 9 bases in between. In germline, CDR1 is SGHKS, CDR2 YYEKEE (reference sequence). The CDR3, as DNA: TGTGCCAGCAGCTTCCAGGGGACAGAGACCCAGTACTTC. This codes for CASSFQGTETQYF.

This chain joins TRBV9 and TRBJ1-6; tentative D call: TRBD1 (5 bases). The CDR3 totals 14 residues. Germline V gives CDR1 SGDLS, CDR2 YYNGEE. Trimming shortened V by 6 bases and J by 8 bases, and 15 bases separated the two germline ends. The CDR3 here is CASKGRDSDSPLHF. The CDR3 DNA follows: TGTGCCAGCAAGGGTCGTGACAGCGATTCACCCCTCCACTTT.

The chain is built from TRBV15 and TRBJ1-2, with 7 bases lining up with TRBD1. The CDR3 sequence is 14 residues long. J gave up 4 bases and V 5 bases, and 7 bases lay outside the gene matches. The germline gives CDR1 LNHNV, CDR2 YYDKDF (reference sequence). The CDR3 is CATSEQGPGYGYTF. The CDR3, as DNA: TGTGCCACCAGCGAACAGGGGCCCGGCTATGGCTACACCTTC.

There are a few counts of this clone. The chain carries TRBV7-9 and TRBJ1-2; TRBD1 agrees at 10 bases. Germline CDR1 SEHNR, CDR2 FQNEAQ (reference sequence). This CDR3 has 15 residues. V gave up 5 bases and J gave up 6 bases; unmatched junction bases: 9. The CDR3 protein is CASSRDRGDRDGYTF. The CDR3, as DNA: TGTGCCAGCAGCAGGGACAGGGGAGATAGGGATGGCTACACCTTC.

V gene TRBV28 combines with J gene TRBJ2-5; 8 nucleotides line up with TRBD1. This CDR3 is 14 amino acids long. The germline gives CDR1 MDHEN, CDR2 SYDVKM. The V gene end was trimmed by 7 bases and the J gene end by 5 bases; junction bases not matched to a gene: 9. The CDR3 DNA is TGTGCCAGCAATGACAGGGGAAAGATGGAGACCCAGTACTTC. Its translation is CASNDRGKMETQYF.

J is TRBJ1-3 and V is TRBV6-1, with D perhaps TRBD1 (5 bases). Germline CDR1 reads MNHNS; CDR2 reads SASEGT. CDR3 length: 16 amino acids. Trimming shortened V by 0 bases and J by 0 bases, and 9 bases separated the two germline ends. The CDR3 DNA is TGTGCCAGCAGTGAAGCGGGACCAAGCTCTGGAAACACCATATATTTT. It yields the protein CASSEAGPSSGNTIYF.

The V gene is TRBV6-1, the J gene TRBJ2-3; maybe TRBD2 (6 bases). Germline V CDR1 and CDR2: MNHNS, SASEGT. The germline V and J ends were trimmed by 8 bases and 4 bases, with 13 bases remaining between them. CDR3 length equals 13 residues. The CDR3 DNA follows: TGTGCCAGCCTGGCTTTAGCGGCAGATACGCAGTATTTT. Translation: CASLALAADTQYF.

This clone was observed a handful of times. The chain couples TRBV27 to TRBJ1-1; no firm D call. From germline, CDR1 is MNHEY and CDR2 SMNVEV (reference sequence). This CDR3 comprises 13 residues. The V gene lost 2 bases and the J gene lost 10 bases, with 14 bases spanning the gap. CDR3 amino acids: CASSLRSGLGAFF. CDR3 in DNA: TGTGCCAGCAGTTTACGATCCGGCCTAGGAGCTTTCTTT.

The chain joins TRBV25-1 to TRBJ1-3; D ambiguous. V lost 1 base to trimming and J lost 5 bases, with 6 bases between them. The CDR3 is 13 amino acids. CDR1 and CDR2 from the germline V gene are MGHDK and SYGVNS. The chain's CDR3 is CASSEFSRNTIYF. CDR3 in DNA: TGTGCCAGCAGTGAATTCTCGAGAAACACCATATATTTT.

The chain has TRBV7-2 and TRBJ2-3; tentatively, D is TRBD1 (5 bases). Trimming left V 4 bases short and J 4 bases short, with 6 bases between. CDR3 length: 12 residues. Germline CDR1 reads SGHTA; CDR2 reads FQGNSA. This CDR3 is CASSSGSDTQYF. DNA of the CDR3: TGTGCCAGCAGCTCAGGGTCAGATACGCAGTATTTT.

CDR3 bases: TGTGCCAGCAGCCCCACCGGGGAGACCCAGTACTTC. This gives the protein CASSPTGETQYF. This chain joins TRBV7-7 and TRBJ2-5; no firm D call. Germline V gives CDR1 SSHAT, CDR2 FNYEAQ (reference sequence). The germline V and J ends were trimmed by 5 bases and 5 bases, with 9 bases remaining between them. There are 12 residues in the CDR3.

A word on this clone: The germline gene is not matched at one end of the junction; a read error may be the cause. The chain carries TRBV9 and TRBJ2-7; 10 nucleotides agree with TRBD2. CDR3 size: 19 residues. Germline CDR1 is SGDLS and CDR2 is YYNGEE. The DNA of the CDR3 is TGTGCCAGCAGCCCCAGGGGGACCCAACTAGCGGGGCCCTCCTCCGAGCAGTACTTC. Translating gives CASSPRGTQLAGPSSEQYF.